This record concerns one T cell receptor (beta chain) sequence. Its antigen target is currently unknown. The junction and the germline gene differ at one end; a read error may be behind it. Without any cell sorting, total RNA and DNA were co-extracted from around 18-30 mg of bulk tissue using the AllPrep DNA/RNA mini kit. Between late 2015 and March 2016, 5 or 6 patients in China with histopathologically diagnosed primary liver carcinoma had their tumors surgically resected. Chronic HBV infection was present in the patients, and the patients were treatment-naive at sampling. Each tumor was sampled at five spatially separated regions: the tumor centre plus the superior, inferior, left-lateral and right-lateral poles. Histology showed that every tumor sample contained more than 85% viable tumor cells. Fresh tumor and adjacent tissue pieces were bisected; one half was stored in RNAlater at -80°C, the other sent for histology.

CDR1 and CDR2 (MGHRA, YSYEKL) derive from the germline V gene. The CDR3 goes from the cysteine to the phenylalanine over 15 residues. CDR3 DNA only is kept here, 45 bases in frame from base 1. A constant-region primer and ProtoScript II reverse transcriptase were used to reverse-transcribe TCRbeta-specific cDNA from about 530 ng total RNA. Three nested multiplex PCR rounds, following a slightly modified ARM-PCR procedure, were used to build the TCRbeta libraries. Each of the first two PCR rounds ran for roughly 11 cycles and used multiplex TRBV1-TRBV30 forward primers together with a Cbeta reverse primer. Sample barcodes and Illumina adapters were added in a final 25-cycle PCR using Deep VentR polymerase. Before sequencing, amplicons of 200-500 bp were gel-purified using a QIAquick gel extraction kit. The TCRbeta amplicons were sequenced with 250-bp paired-end reads on an Illumina HiSeq 2500. The authors processed their data as follows. Reads were quality-trimmed with Trimmomatic v0.33, and paired reads were merged with FLASH v1.2.11 to recover full CDR3 sequences. V, D and J germline segments were assigned to the rearranged TCRbeta sequences by MiGEC v1.2.1b. Clonotype statistics, along with Shannon-Wiener diversity indices, were calculated using VDJtools v1.0.0. Except for diversity analysis, only each sample's 250 most abundant clonotypes were used in subsequent analyses to reduce sampling bias. TCRdb handled the public reads itself, with Q25 trimming in fastp and clone calling in MiXCR, and kept productive beta chains. All rows with the same CDR3 protein become a single entry with the most common DNA and genes. For this entry, the V and J calls and clone size follow TCRdb and not the study's own pipeline. For this sample there are some 94,000 distinct CDR3 sequences; over 55% appear just once. Of the sample, 7.5% to 10% falls within the top ten clones.

This specimen belongs to a study of tumor-infiltrating lymphocytes in primary liver carcinoma (dated by TCRdb to the late 2010s). Describing the broader study: The five patients, three men and two women aged 30 to 69 years, had hepatocellular carcinoma (four) or combined HCC and intrahepatic cholangiocarcinoma (one). The five patients had tumors staged T1-T3 N0M0, with maximum diameters ranging from roughly 4 to 10 cm. Reproducibility between technical replicate repertoires was high, with correlation coefficients above 0.95 and mean shared-clone rates about 0.91. Each sample produced roughly 3.65 to 8 million productive TCRbeta reads, and read depth showed no significant difference between tissue types. TCRbeta repertoire sequencing covered about 35 specimens from 5 patients: roughly 25 tumor regions, 5 adjacent noncancerous liver tissues and 5 peripheral blood samples. The roughly 25 tumor region samples were profiled with Agilent mRNA microarrays so that TCRbeta repertoire diversity could be related to the local molecular phenotype. TCRbeta repertoire sequencing, expression microarrays and whole-exome sequencing were combined in the study across five regions of each liver tumor, with adjacent normal tissue and blood also included. What the research found in general, with its limitations: Comparison of CD4+ and CD8+ T cell repertoires was precluded by the use of bulk unsorted samples. Because sequencing covered only the TCR beta chain and unpaired alpha chains were not captured, true repertoire diversity is likely underestimated. Just about 8-25% of top clones turned up in all five regions of a tumor, which suggests spatial heterogeneity among tumor-infiltrating T cells. The top 250 clones made up a significantly larger repertoire fraction in tumors than in blood (p = 0.039). The study included only four to six patients, and the authors note findings should be validated in a larger study. Pairs of tumor regions showed greater repertoire overlap (mean roughly 35%) than tumor-adjacent pairs (roughly 17%) or tumor-blood pairs (approximately 15%), which is consistent with antigen-driven expansion.

The TCR comes from a woman aged 60 to 75 with primary liver carcinoma and hepatitis B virus infection. The chain uses TRBV4-1 and TRBJ2-1; TRBD2 fits 13 bases in the junction. Sequences were obtained from liver tumor tissue from sampling region 5. What this sample's cell subset or site label stands for: tumor region T5, tumor centre. The DNA sequence follows: TGCGCCAGCAACCAAGGGACTAGCGGGACCAATGAGCAGCTCTTC. Protein translation: CASNQGTSGTNEQLF.